The clone carrying this T cell receptor (beta chain) was seen only once. The antigen remains undetermined. This entry is derived from a study of vaccination effects on CD4 cells after COVID-19. As for the study in general: Participants completed two doses of the BNT162b2 or mRNA-1273 vaccine.

Generated by immunoSEQ multiplex PCR, the TCRdb table keeps only in-frame clones and is missing some. This table has around 40,000 clones, roughly 70% appearing once. ViraFEST used viral peptide pools to expand antigen-specific CD4+ T cells before sequencing. Culture lasted around eleven days before CD4+ T cell isolation. A PCR test confirmed that the person had SARS-CoV-2 infection between March and December 2020. Cultivation was performed at a few million PBMC per well with 9 to 10 IU/ml IL-2 and 10 ug/ml peptides added. Sequencing was performed on CD4+ T cells from PBMCs cultured with a peptide pool, taken before COVID-19 vaccination. This clonotype was obtained from a human donor who had a prior SARS-CoV-2 infection.

For the CDR3, the DNA is TGCAGTGCTAGTTTCGGCGGTGGGGCCACAGATACGCAGTATTTT. Translated, it gives CSASFGGGATDTQYF. The chain couples TRBV20-1 to TRBJ2-3, with D maybe TRBD1 (5 bases). Germline CDR1 reads DFQATT; CDR2 reads SNEGSKA (reference sequence). This CDR3 region has 15 residues. Trimming shortened V by 3 bases and J by 2 bases, and 15 bases separated the two germline ends.